The 21 T cell receptor beta chains given below trace back to one sample, sequenced in a study of regulatory T cells in long-lasting Graves disease. To make TCR beta libraries, researchers used iRepertoire HTBI primers and Arm-PCR of CDR3 regions. TCRdb passed the multiplex PCR reads through MiXCR, listing each CDR3 protein once. The table lists roughly 400,000 distinct CDR3 sequences, about 16% of them singletons. Time point meaning: newly diagnosed GD, antithyroid drugs for less than 3 months. From RNA extracted from PBMCs, the TCR library was made. These data are also associated with another study on T cells in Graves' hyperthyroidism and ophthalmopathy.

The starting material was peripheral blood mononuclear cells (PBMCs), obtained at new diagnosis, from a patient treated with antithyroid drugs. Receptors were obtained from a woman aged 18-30 years with Graves disease.

This clonotype was picked up a small number of times. It may be a read error: a sequence one base away is much more abundant. The chain has TRBV3-1 and TRBJ2-7; TRBD2 aligns across 8 bases. V shed 3 bases, J shed 4 bases, and the junction held 5 bases outside the gene matches. CDR1 LGHDT and CDR2 YNNKEL come from the germline V gene (reference sequence). This CDR3 has 14 residues. The CDR3 loop is CASSHQREPYEQYF. Here the CDR3 DNA reads TGTGCCAGCAGCCATCAGCGGGAGCCATACGAGCAGTACTTC.

This clonotype showed up just a few times. V gene TRBV27 combines with J gene TRBJ2-7; TRBD2 matches at 10 bases. Unmatched junction bases numbered 8, after V lost 4 bases and J lost 2 bases. The CDR3 has 16 amino acids. Germline CDR1 is MNHEY and CDR2 is SMNVEV (reference sequence). Here the CDR3 reads CASSSASGSFTYEQYF. CDR3 coding DNA: TGTGCCAGCAGTTCCGCTAGCGGGAGTTTTACCTACGAGCAGTACTTC.

This clonotype showed up just a few times. V usage is TRBV5-1 and J usage is TRBJ1-5; tentatively, D is TRBD1 (5 bases). Trimming removed 4 bases at V and 2 bases at J, with 10 bases between. The CDR3 sequence is 14 residues long. Looked up from germline, CDR1 is SGHRS and CDR2 is YFSETQ. The chain's CDR3 is CASSPLGGNQPQHF. CDR3 nucleotides: TGCGCCAGCAGCCCCCTAGGGGGCAATCAGCCCCAGCATTTT.

The DNA for the CDR3 is TGTGCCAGCAGCGTGGAGTACACAGATACGCAGTATTTT. As protein: CASSVEYTDTQYF. This rearrangement joins TRBV9 to TRBJ2-3; D unresolved. This CDR3 spans 13 amino acids. Between the trimmed V and J ends, which lost 2 bases and 2 bases, there was a span of 6 bases. Germline V gene sequence: CDR1 SGDLS, CDR2 YYNGEE.

This clonotype was observed at least ten times. The chain joins TRBV11-2 to TRBJ2-3; D remains ambiguous. Trimming removed 4 bases at V and 0 bases at J, with 14 bases between. The CDR3 runs to 16 residues. The V gene's germline CDR1 is SGHAT and CDR2 FQNNGV. The CDR3 bases are TGTGCCAGCAGCTCCTACCCGTGGGCTAGCACAGATACGCAGTATTTT. Protein sequence: CASSSYPWASTDTQYF.

This sequence joins TRBV24-1 and TRBJ2-7, with 8 nucleotides matching TRBD2. Germline V gene sequence: CDR1 KGHDR, CDR2 SFDVKD. This CDR3 is 17 amino acids long. With V trimmed by 0 bases and J by 5 bases, 11 bases remained unmatched. Here the CDR3 reads CATSDLQLSGRFNEQYF. DNA of the CDR3: TGTGCCACCAGTGATTTGCAATTGAGCGGGAGATTCAACGAGCAGTACTTC.

The V and J genes are TRBV30 and TRBJ1-1; 10 bases match TRBD1. The CDR3 has 12 residues. V trimming: 5 bases; J trimming: 6 bases; junction bases outside the gene matches: 3. CDR1 and CDR2 (germline): GTSNPN, SVGIG (reference sequence). CDR3 residues: CAWGQGGPEAFF. As DNA, the CDR3 is TGTGCCTGGGGACAGGGGGGTCCTGAAGCTTTCTTT.

This clonotype was counted many times. This sequence joins TRBV7-2 and TRBJ2-7, with 7 bases fitting TRBD2. Germline values: CDR1 SGHTA, CDR2 FQGNSA. V gave up 5 bases and J gave up 3 bases; unmatched junction bases: 7. CDR3 length: 14 amino acids. CDR3 DNA: TGTGCCAGCAGCGTTGGACTAGTAAGCTACGAGCAGTACTTC. It translates to CASSVGLVSYEQYF. The entire variable domain, with the rest obtained from reference TRBV7-2 and TRBJ2-7, is as follows: GAGVSQSPSNKVTEKGKDVELRCDPISGHTALYWYRQSLGQGLEFLIYFQGNSAPDKSGLPSDRFSAERTGGSVSTLTIQRTQQEDSAVYLCASSVGLVSYEQYFGPGTRLTVT.

The chain is built from TRBV15 and TRBJ2-5, with D possibly TRBD2 on 7 matching bases. The CDR3 is 14 amino acids. Germline V gene sequence: CDR1 LNHNV, CDR2 YYDKDF (reference sequence). Between the trimmed V and J ends, which lost 3 bases and 5 bases, there was a span of 13 bases. CDR3 nucleotides: TGTGCCACCAGCAGGGGGGCGCGGGGGGAGACCCAGTACTTC. Protein sequence: CATSRGARGETQYF.

Worth noting for this clonotype: The conserved phenylalanine or tryptophan normally closing the CDR3 is absent here, so this likely arose from a read error. No DNA is shown, since the ends of the CDR3 on it are uncertain; the CDR3 is the one TCRdb lists. The chain is built from TRBV6-5 and TRBJ2-7; the table assigns TRBD2, which was not confirmed against the DNA. The CDR3 totals 12 residues, both ends included. Germline V gene data show CDR1 as MNHEY and CDR2 as SVGAGI. Here the CDR3 reads CASSSPSGRLDL.

CDR3 region: CASSLTQRTGQETQYF. In DNA, the CDR3 is TGTGCCAGCAGTTTAACCCAGCGGACAGGCCAAGAGACCCAGTACTTC. The chain carries TRBV28 and TRBJ2-5; 7 positions agree with TRBD1. The CDR3 runs 16 residues. Trimming at V came to 2 bases and at J to 1 base, leaving 7 bases not matched to a gene. Germline CDR1 MDHEN, CDR2 SYDVKM. Filled out from reference TRBV28 and TRBJ2-5, the complete variable domain reads DVKVTQSSRYLVKRTGEKVFLECVQDMDHENMFWYRQDPGLGLRLIYFSYDVKMKEKGDIPEGYSVSREKKERFSLILESASTNQTSMYLCASSLTQRTGQETQYFGPGTRLLVL.

The chain is built from TRBV7-3 and TRBJ1-5; D gene ambiguous. The germline V and J ends were trimmed by 8 bases and 8 bases, with 19 bases remaining between them. CDR3 length: 14 residues. In germline, CDR1 is SGHTA, CDR2 FQGTGA. Written as DNA, the CDR3 is TGTGCCAGCGCGACCCTTTTTCAACAGAAGCCCCAGCATTTT. Translation gives CASATLFQQKPQHF. The entire variable domain, with the rest obtained from reference TRBV7-3 and TRBJ1-5, is as follows: GAGVSQTPSNKVTEKGKYVELRCDPISGHTALYWYRQSLGQGPEFLIYFQGTGAADDSGLPNDRFFAVRPEGSVSTLKIQRTERGDSAVYLCASATLFQQKPQHFGDGTRLSIL.

This clonotype was seen many times. This chain joins TRBV28 and TRBJ1-5; D gene ambiguous. The germline V gene has CDR1 MDHEN and CDR2 SYDVKM. This CDR3 has 15 residues. V was pared by 1 base and J by 3 bases, with 10 bases between. The CDR3 region is CASSLFGQLNQPQHF. CDR3 bases: TGTGCCAGCAGTTTATTTGGCCAGCTCAATCAGCCCCAGCATTTT.

The rearrangement links TRBV4-1 to TRBJ2-5; D unclear. CDR3 length: 16 residues. Per the germline V gene, CDR1 is MGHRA and CDR2 is YSYEKL. V lost 4 bases to trimming and J lost 1 base, with 16 bases between them. The CDR3 coding sequence is TGCGCCAGCAGCCTCCGTCCTGGTGGGATCCAAGAGACCCAGTACTTC. Its translation is CASSLRPGGIQETQYF.

This clonotype was seen a few times. One junction end disagrees with the germline gene, perhaps due to a read error. The rearrangement joins TRBV29-1 to TRBJ2-3; the D gene is possibly TRBD2 (6 bases). Germline V gene data show CDR1 as SQVTM and CDR2 as ANQGSEA. This CDR3 spans 14 amino acids. The CDR3 coding sequence is TGCAGCACTCGCGGGGAGTCTAGCACAAATACGCAGTATTTT. As protein: CSTRGESSTNTQYF.

The CDR3 reads CASSNLVGRTEAFF. The CDR3 region has the DNA TGTGCCAGCAGCAATCTTGTAGGTAGGACTGAAGCTTTCTTT. The chain uses TRBV3-1 and TRBJ1-1; D not resolved. With 5 bases removed from V and 5 bases from J, the gap between germline ends came to 15 bases. CDR1 is LGHDT, CDR2 YNNKEL, per germline (reference sequence). This CDR3 is built from 14 residues.

The chain recombines TRBV29-1 with TRBJ2-2, with D possibly being TRBD1 (5 bases). Trimming took 4 bases from V and 1 from J, leaving 10 bases between them. The V gene's germline CDR1 is SQVTM and CDR2 ANQGSEA. The CDR3 runs to 14 residues. The CDR3 DNA sequence: TGCAGCGTTGTTAGGGGATTGAACACCGGGGAGCTGTTTTTT. Translated, it gives CSVVRGLNTGELFF.

This clonotype was counted at least ten times. CDR3 coding DNA: TGTGCCAGCAGTTTTCGACAGGCGGGCTATCACGAGCAGTACTTC. Encoded protein: CASSFRQAGYHEQYF. The chain joins TRBV28 to TRBJ2-7; D is perhaps TRBD1 (6 bases). V dropped 3 bases and J dropped 5 bases, with 17 bases sitting between them. Germline V CDR1 and CDR2: MDHEN, SYDVKM. There are 15 residues in the CDR3.

In its sample, this clonotype was seen many times. CDR3 nucleotides: TGTGCCACCAGTGATCCGACTAGCGGGAGGTCCGGGGAGCTGTTTTTT. Protein product: CATSDPTSGRSGELFF. The chain is built from TRBV24-1 and TRBJ2-2, with 13 bases lining up with TRBD2. Germline trimming cut 3 bases from V and 6 bases from J; bases unmatched to any gene: 3. The CDR3 is 16 residues long. CDR1 and CDR2 (germline): KGHDR, SFDVKD.

This clonotype came up many times. The chain combines TRBV2 with TRBJ2-3; 8 bases are shared with TRBD2. The CDR3 is made up of 17 amino acids. Germline CDR1 reads SNHLY; CDR2 reads FYNNEI. With V trimmed by 7 bases and J by 0 bases, 12 bases remained unmatched. CDR3 amino acids: CASKRELAEASTDTQYF. The CDR3 bases are TGTGCCAGCAAGAGGGAACTAGCGGAAGCTAGCACAGATACGCAGTATTTT.

CDR3 in DNA: TGTGCCAGCAGTGAAGGGAGGGGTGAGCAGTTCTTC. Amino acid sequence: CASSEGRGEQFF. The chain employs TRBV2 and TRBJ2-1; maybe TRBD2 (6 bases). The V and J ends lost 1 base and 9 bases respectively, with 7 bases between them. CDR3 length: 12 residues. From germline, CDR1 is SNHLY and CDR2 FYNNEI.